The entry below describes one TCR beta chain. The antigen remains undetermined. This entry belongs to a study of cytomegalovirus exposure and HLA in healthy donors. Study findings and constraints: The study flagged some 170 TCR beta chains as cytomegalovirus-associated. For most TCR sequences rarity was the rule, although some public TCRs occurred in many donors. Per a prior analysis, the majority of TCR beta V segments were productive roughly 87% or roughly 30% of the time.

PCR amplification relied on 60 Vbeta primers (plus 13 Jbeta primers). Measured with immunoSEQ multiplex PCR; TCRdb has only the in-frame clones, and not every one. The top ten clones hold roughly 2.6% of a sample with around 120,000 clones, 84% of them seen once. V lost 5 bases, J lost 3 bases, and 8 bases lay in between. The CDR3 spans 13 residues. Per the germline V gene, CDR1 is SGHTA and CDR2 is FQGNSA. This TCR came from a man aged 50 to 59 in good health and CMV-seronegative. The genes are TRBV7-2 and TRBJ1-5, with D perhaps matching TRBD1 (5 bases). The sequencing sample was made of PBMCs. The CDR3, as DNA: TGTGCCAGCAGCCCGACAGTCAATCAGCCCCAGCATTTT. This sequence encodes CASSPTVNQPQHF.